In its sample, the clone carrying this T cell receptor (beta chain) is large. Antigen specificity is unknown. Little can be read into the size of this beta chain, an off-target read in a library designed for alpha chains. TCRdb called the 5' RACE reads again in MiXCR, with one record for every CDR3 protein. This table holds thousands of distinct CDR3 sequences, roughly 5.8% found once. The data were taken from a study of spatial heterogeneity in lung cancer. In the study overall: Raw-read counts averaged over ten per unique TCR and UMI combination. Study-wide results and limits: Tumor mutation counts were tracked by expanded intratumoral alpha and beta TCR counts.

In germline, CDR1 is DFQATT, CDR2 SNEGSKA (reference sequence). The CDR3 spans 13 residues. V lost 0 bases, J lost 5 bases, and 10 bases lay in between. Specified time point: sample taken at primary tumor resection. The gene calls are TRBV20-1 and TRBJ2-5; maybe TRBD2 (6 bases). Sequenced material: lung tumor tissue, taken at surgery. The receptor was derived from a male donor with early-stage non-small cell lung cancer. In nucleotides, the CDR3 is TGCAGTGCTAGAGAGGGACTGTTGGAGACCCAGTACTTC. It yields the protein CSAREGLLETQYF.